This T cell receptor (beta chain) was retrieved from a study of blood T cell repertoires in COVID-19. TCRdb's table, derived via immunoSEQ multiplex PCR, lists solely in-frame clones and lacks some. This sample has over 14,000 clones, with around 74% found just once. By share of the sample, this clone is medium-sized. Trimming removed 2 bases from V and 7 bases from J; junction bases left unmatched: 2. The germline CDR1 and CDR2 sequences are SGHRS and YFSETQ. This CDR3 has 14 amino acids. The TCR originated in a man between 60 and 75 years old with acute or convalescent COVID-19. The rearrangement uses TRBV5-1 and TRBJ2-1, with TRBD1 matching 11 bases. The sequencing sample was made of peripheral blood. CDR3 loop: CASSLGQGANEQFF. CDR3 bases: TGCGCCAGCAGCTTAGGACAGGGGGCAAATGAGCAGTTCTTC.